This TCR beta chain was obtained from a study of regulatory T cells in long-lasting Graves disease. Findings and caveats of the study: Persistent disease showed a preference for TRBV28, TRBJ1-2 and TRBJ2-5.

With iRepertoire HTBI primers and Arm-PCR of CDR3 regions, TCR beta libraries were built. TCRdb analysed the multiplex PCR reads with MiXCR anew, one entry per CDR3 protein. The sample lists 550,000 to 700,000 distinct CDR3 sequences; about 15% were seen once. This clonotype was found many times. The target antigen is unknown. The time point: newly diagnosed GD, antithyroid drugs for less than 3 months. RNA isolated from PBMCs was used to make the TCR library. Trimming took 4 bases from V and 2 from J, leaving 11 bases between them. This CDR3 is 13 amino acids long. Germline V gene sequence: CDR1 SQVTM, CDR2 ANQGSEA. This same sample was also part of a study on T cells in Graves' hyperthyroidism and ophthalmopathy.

Sequenced here: peripheral blood mononuclear cells (PBMCs), sampled at new diagnosis, from a patient treated with antithyroid drugs. The chain has TRBV29-1 and TRBJ1-1; weak D call: TRBD1 (6 bases). This sequence originates from a man between 18 and 35 years old with Graves disease. In DNA form, the CDR3 reads TGCAGCGTTGCCCCACAGGGAAACACTGAAGCTTTCTTT. The encoded protein is CSVAPQGNTEAFF.